Below, 10 T cell receptor beta chains from the same sample are listed, as sequenced in a study of tumor and adjacent non-tumor tissue in lung cancer. RNA was extracted from bulk tissue without any cell sorting. Three rounds of nested PCR, following a modified ARM-PCR protocol, produced the TCRbeta library. TCRdb itself ran the multiplex PCR reads through MiXCR, one entry per CDR3 protein. The sample lists 120,000 or so distinct CDR3 sequences; over 75% were seen once. Sequencing was carried out using lung tumor tissue. These receptors all come from a man between 65 and 85 years old with non-small cell lung cancer.

About this clonotype itself: A much more abundant neighbour one base away suggests this may be a read error. The rearrangement uses TRBV5-1 and TRBJ1-2; D perhaps matches TRBD1 (6 bases). This CDR3 is 14 amino acids long. The V end lost 4 bases, the J end lost 5 bases, and 15 bases lay between the germline ends. Germline V gives CDR1 SGHRS, CDR2 YFSETQ. CDR3 nucleotide sequence: TGCGCCAGCAGCCCGAACAGGGCTTGGTATGGCTACACCTTC. Its protein product is CASSPNRAWYGYTF. The full variable domain, rest sourced from reference TRBV5-1 and TRBJ1-2, is KAGVTQTPRYLIKTRGQQVTLSCSPISGHRSVSWYQQTPGQGLQFLFEYFSETQRNKGNFPGRFSGRQFSNSRSEMNVSTLELGDSALYLCASSPNRAWYGYTFGSGTRLTVV.

The genes are TRBV28 and TRBJ1-1; D gene ambiguous. V was cut by 6 bases and J by 4 bases, with 18 bases left in between. Germline lookup yields CDR1 MDHEN and CDR2 SYDVKM. The CDR3 totals 15 residues. CDR3 region: CASSLHTVIGTEAFF. The CDR3 nucleotides are TGTGCCAGCAGCCTCCATACAGTGATTGGCACTGAAGCTTTCTTT.

The gene calls are TRBV12-3 or TRBV12-4 and TRBJ1-2; D remains unclear. The length of the CDR3 is 14 residues. V was clipped by 9 bases and J by 3 bases, with 17 bases between them. The CDR3 loop is CARSQLGTYYGYTF. The CDR3 region has the DNA TGTGCCAGAAGCCAGTTGGGCACATACTATGGCTACACCTTC.

The table lists this clonotype with a count of one. The chain combines TRBV12-3 or TRBV12-4 with TRBJ2-3; D is ambiguous. The V end lost 6 bases, the J end lost 3 bases, and 10 bases lay between the germline ends. This CDR3 is built from 13 residues. CDR3 sequence (DNA): TGTGCCAGCAGGCCGACTGATACAGATACGCAGTATTTT. This gives the protein CASRPTDTDTQYF.

A few counts support this clonotype. V is TRBV6-1 and J is TRBJ2-2; no clear D. Germline CDR1 is MNHNS and CDR2 is SASEGT. This CDR3 is built from 14 residues. Trimming took 7 bases from V and 4 from J, leaving 13 bases between them. The CDR3 is CASKVVGSTGELFF. The CDR3 DNA follows: TGTGCCAGCAAGGTGGTCGGCAGCACCGGGGAGCTGTTTTTT.

As to this clonotype: The missing conserved phenylalanine or tryptophan at the end of this CDR3 makes a read error likely. This rearrangement joins TRBV6-5 to TRBJ1-2, with TRBD1 as a possible D gene (5 bases). Germline assignment: CDR1 MNHEY and CDR2 SVGAGI. The CDR3 has 16 amino acids. V was trimmed by 4 bases and J by 4 bases, leaving 19 bases between them. The CDR3 DNA reads TGTGCCAGCAGTTTTGGAGGCCCTCAGGGCTTCTATGGCTACACCATC. Protein: CASSFGGPQGFYGYTI.

About this clonotype: A read error may account for a junction end that differs from germline. The J gene is TRBJ2-2, the V gene TRBV24-1, with a possible D match to TRBD2 (6 bases). The CDR3 totals 15 residues. Germline CDR1 is KGHDR and CDR2 is SFDVKD. DNA of the CDR3: TGTGCCACCAGTGACCGGGGAGGAGAAACTGGGGAGCTGTTATTT. This translates into CATSDRGGETGELLF.

The rearrangement uses TRBV29-1 and TRBJ2-3, with 10 bases lining up with TRBD1. This CDR3 region has 15 residues. V dropped 8 bases and J dropped 3; count of bases not matched to a gene: 11. In germline, CDR1 is SQVTM, CDR2 ANQGSEA. In nucleotides, the CDR3 is TGCAGCCTCGCATCCGGGACAGGGGAAACAGATACGCAGTATTTT. It encodes CSLASGTGETDTQYF.

Of note for this clonotype: This likely comes from a read error, as the CDR3 has no conserved phenylalanine or tryptophan at its end. V gene TRBV6-5 combines with J gene TRBJ2-7; 7 bases agree with TRBD2. V gave up 11 bases and J gave up 7 bases; unmatched junction bases: 20. The length of the CDR3 is 15 residues. CDR1 and CDR2 from the germline V gene are MNHEY and SVGAGI. The CDR3 nucleotides are TGTGCCGTCGGAATGAGACTAGCAGGTTCTTATGAGCAGTACCCC. This gives the protein CAVGMRLAGSYEQYP.

The chain couples TRBV29-1 to TRBJ2-3; TRBD1 is a possible D gene (6 bases). Germline V CDR1 and CDR2: SQVTM, ANQGSEA. V shed 0 bases and J shed 15 bases, with 19 bases lying between them. The CDR3 contains 13 residues. The CDR3 nucleotides read TGCAGCGTTGAAGACAGGGGTACAGATATGCAATATTTT. This encodes CSVEDRGTDMQYF.